The 26 T cell receptor beta chains listed next were all sequenced from one sample in a study of radiotherapy plus CTLA-4 blockade in lung cancer (dated by TCRdb to 2017 to 2018). Receptor libraries were prepared by the immunoSEQ multiplex PCR assay. TCRdb carries this immuneACCESS record with in-frame sequences only. Its versions omit some clonotypes, under half of them owing to an unresolved V gene in the studies checked, with the rest unexplained. The sample has tens of thousands of clones on record, approximately 80% of them singletons. The ten largest make up 3% to 4% of the sample. Sequences were derived from peripheral blood, sampled from a patient treated with radiotherapy plus ipilimumab. These receptors were collected from a human donor with non-small cell lung cancer who had a partial response to radiotherapy plus ipilimumab.

The chain combines TRBV5-1 with TRBJ2-3; TRBD2 matches at 8 bases. The V gene end was trimmed by 0 bases and the J gene end by 6 bases; junction bases not matched to a gene: 9. This CDR3 is built from 16 residues. Germline V gives CDR1 SGHRS, CDR2 YFSETQ. In DNA form, the CDR3 reads TGCGCCAGCAGCTTGGTAGGCGGGGGGCCAGGGGATACGCAGTATTTT. Protein: CASSLVGGGPGDTQYF.

The rearrangement uses TRBV7-6 and TRBJ2-1; tentatively, D is TRBD2 (6 bases). This CDR3 has 15 residues. Germline CDR1 reads SGHVS; CDR2 reads FNYEAQ. The V end lost 2 bases, the J end lost 5 bases, and 13 bases lay between the germline ends. The CDR3 DNA reads TGTGCCAGCAGCTTAAGGGCTAGCGAGAACAATGAGCAGTTCTTC. Its protein product is CASSLRASENNEQFF.

The rearrangement uses TRBV5-1 and TRBJ1-2, with D possibly being TRBD1 (5 bases). V was shortened by 3 bases and J by 8 bases, with 14 bases between the two germline ends. Germline CDR1 reads SGHRS; CDR2 reads YFSETQ. The CDR3 contains 13 residues. CDR3 sequence (DNA): TGCGCCAGCAGCTACTCCACCCGGGGGGGCTACACCTTC. Translation gives CASSYSTRGGYTF.

The CDR3 spells CAWRMRGYEQYF. The CDR3 DNA follows: TGTGCCTGGAGGATGCGGGGGTACGAGCAGTACTTC. V is TRBV30 and J is TRBJ2-7, with 7 positions matching TRBD2. The germline CDR1 and CDR2 sequences are GTSNPN and SVGIG (reference sequence). The CDR3 runs to 12 residues. Trimming took 3 bases from V and 4 from J; bases not matched to a gene: 3.

CDR3 residues: CASSPRLASGGVRDNEQFF. The CDR3 DNA follows: TGCGCCAGCAGCCCCCGACTGGCTAGCGGGGGGGTACGGGATAATGAGCAGTTCTTC. The rearrangement uses TRBV4-3 and TRBJ2-1; 12 bases align to TRBD2. V lost 4 bases, J lost 7 bases, and 17 bases stayed unmatched. The CDR3 runs 19 residues. The germline V gene encodes CDR1 LGHNA and CDR2 YSLEER.

This clone was observed a handful of times. This rearrangement joins TRBV7-2 to TRBJ2-7, with 8 bases lining up with TRBD1. Germline trimming cut 6 bases from V and 1 base from J; bases unmatched to any gene: 11. Per the germline V gene, CDR1 is SGHTA and CDR2 is FQGNSA. This CDR3 comprises 16 residues. CDR3 sequence reads: CASSYPRDRGSYEQYF. The DNA for the CDR3 is TGTGCCAGCAGTTACCCGCGAGACAGGGGATCCTACGAGCAGTACTTC.

The V call is TRBV25-1, the J call TRBJ1-1; 10 bases match TRBD1. The CDR3 is 13 residues long. The J segment lost 9 bases and the V segment lost 1 base, leaving 2 bases of the junction unmatched. Germline-derived CDR1 and CDR2 are MGHDK and SYGVNS. In DNA form, the CDR3 reads TGTGCCAGCAGTGAATGGGGACAGGGGAAAGCTTTCTTT. It yields the protein CASSEWGQGKAFF.

CDR3: CASSLGPGGLEQYF. The CDR3 DNA reads TGTGCCAGCAGCTTAGGTCCCGGGGGTCTCGAGCAGTACTTC. V usage is TRBV11-2 and J usage is TRBJ2-7, with a tentative D call TRBD2 (6 bases). V lost 1 base and J 6 bases, leaving 13 bases between the germline ends. Germline-derived CDR1 and CDR2 are SGHAT and FQNNGV. The CDR3 consists of 14 residues.

This rearrangement joins TRBV7-2 to TRBJ1-5; TRBD1 aligns across 8 bases. This CDR3 has 15 residues. Trimming cost V 5 bases and J 2 bases; bases outside gene matches: 5. The germline V gene has CDR1 SGHTA and CDR2 FQGNSA. This CDR3 is CASSAWGQGNQPQHF. The CDR3 DNA is TGTGCCAGCAGCGCCTGGGGACAGGGCAATCAGCCCCAGCATTTT.

The chain's CDR3 is CASSIKDSNTGELFF. CDR3 DNA sequence: TGTGCCAGTAGTATTAAGGACTCAAACACCGGGGAGCTGTTTTTT. The genes are TRBV19 and TRBJ2-2; weak D call: TRBD2 (5 bases). V was pared by 3 bases and J by 2 bases, with 10 bases between. Germline CDR1 LNHDA, CDR2 SQIVND (reference sequence). This CDR3 is 15 amino acids long.

The rearrangement uses TRBV19 and TRBJ2-1; tentatively, D is TRBD1 (6 bases). CDR1 is LNHDA, CDR2 SQIVND, per germline (reference sequence). With 6 bases removed from V and 5 bases from J, the gap between germline ends came to 17 bases. The CDR3 spans 15 residues. CDR3 bases: TGTGCCAGTAGCTGGGCAGGGGTCCCCCACAATGAGCAGTTCTTC. Its translation: CASSWAGVPHNEQFF. Full variable domain (rest looked up from reference TRBV19 and TRBJ2-1): DGGITQSPKYLFRKEGQNVTLSCEQNLNHDAMYWYRQDPGQGLRLIYYSQIVNDFQKGDIAEGYSVSREKKESFPLTVTSAQKNPTAFYLCASSWAGVPHNEQFFGPGTRLTVL.

The chain is built from TRBV9 and TRBJ2-7; maybe TRBD2 (6 bases). Trimming took 4 bases from V and 5 from J, leaving 13 bases between them. This CDR3 is 13 amino acids long. Per the germline V gene, CDR1 is SGDLS and CDR2 is YYNGEE. CDR3 loop: CASSRLGRDEQYF. DNA for the CDR3: TGTGCCAGCAGCAGACTAGGGCGGGACGAGCAGTACTTC.

V usage is TRBV19 and J usage is TRBJ2-3, with 8 bases identical to TRBD1. Germline V gene data show CDR1 as LNHDA and CDR2 as SQIVND (reference sequence). This CDR3 spans 15 amino acids. Trimming at V came to 3 bases and at J to 1 base, leaving 3 bases not matched to a gene. In DNA, the CDR3 is TGTGCCAGTAGTATGCAGGACAGGGGCACAGATACGCAGTATTTT. Its protein product is CASSMQDRGTDTQYF.

In this sample, this clone turned up a few times. V gene TRBV30 combines with J gene TRBJ1-1; 8 nucleotides align to TRBD1. Unmatched junction bases numbered 10, after V lost 3 bases and J lost 4 bases. The V gene's germline CDR1 is GTSNPN and CDR2 SVGIG (reference sequence). This CDR3 region has 15 residues. The CDR3 DNA follows: TGTGCCTGGAGGTCGGGAGTTGGACAGGGCACTGAAGCTTTCTTT. This encodes CAWRSGVGQGTEAFF. Full variable domain (outside the CDR3, taken from reference TRBV30 and TRBJ1-1): SQTIHQWPATLVQPVGSPLSLECTVEGTSNPNLYWYRQAAGRGLQLLFYSVGIGQISSEVPQNLSASRPQDRQFILSSKKLLLSDSGFYLCAWRSGVGQGTEAFFGQGTRLTVV.

The V gene is TRBV28, the J gene TRBJ1-2; 9 bases align to TRBD1. The CDR3 consists of 15 residues. Trimming removed 6 bases from V and 5 bases from J; junction bases left unmatched: 10. Germline V lookup: CDR1 MDHEN, CDR2 SYDVKM. This CDR3 reads CASSLDRGIGYGYTF. The CDR3 DNA follows: TGTGCCAGCAGCCTGGACAGGGGTATAGGGTATGGCTACACCTTC.

V is TRBV9 and J is TRBJ2-5; 12 bases align to TRBD2. From germline, CDR1 is SGDLS and CDR2 YYNGEE. The CDR3 has 14 amino acids. Losses at the gene ends were 3 bases for V and 5 bases for J; bases not matched to a gene: 2. The CDR3 DNA sequence: TGTGCCAGCAGCGCCGGGACTAGCGGGGAGACCCAGTACTTC. Translated, it gives CASSAGTSGETQYF.

The chain recombines TRBV1 with TRBJ1-1; no check of the table's D call, TRBD1, against the DNA was made. TRBV1 is a pseudogene. The CDR3 length is 15 residues. This CDR3 reads CTSSQEDRPNTEAFF. Written as DNA, the CDR3 is TGCACCAGCAGCCAAGAAGACAGGCCGAACACTGAAGCTTTCTTT.

The chain links TRBV19 to TRBJ1-1, with a possible D match to TRBD1 (6 bases). V shed 2 bases and J shed 4 bases, with 14 bases lying between them. This CDR3 spans 15 amino acids. From germline, CDR1 is LNHDA and CDR2 SQIVND (reference sequence). CDR3 in DNA: TGTGCCAGTAGTATACGAGGGCAGGGGAGCACTGAAGCTTTCTTT. This gives the protein CASSIRGQGSTEAFF. The full variable domain, its missing parts supplied by reference TRBV19 and TRBJ1-1, is DGGITQSPKYLFRKEGQNVTLSCEQNLNHDAMYWYRQDPGQGLRLIYYSQIVNDFQKGDIAEGYSVSREKKESFPLTVTSAQKNPTAFYLCASSIRGQGSTEAFFGQGTRLTVV.

DNA for the CDR3: TGTGCCAGCAGCCCGATAGCGGGGCACTCTGGGGCCAACGTCCTGACTTTC. Translated, it gives CASSPIAGHSGANVLTF. The J gene is TRBJ2-6, the V gene TRBV11-2, with 8 bases fitting TRBD2. CDR1 and CDR2 (germline): SGHAT, FQNNGV. The J segment lost 0 bases and the V segment lost 5 bases, leaving 6 bases of the junction unmatched. CDR3 length: 17 residues. The complete variable domain, with remaining parts taken from reference TRBV11-2 and TRBJ2-6, reads EAGVAQSPRYKIIEKRQSVAFWCNPISGHATLYWYQQILGQGPKLLIQFQNNGVVDDSQLPKDRFSAERLKGVDSTLKIQPAKLEDSAVYLCASSPIAGHSGANVLTFGAGSRLTVL.

This clone was seen a handful of times. The rearrangement links TRBV7-2 to TRBJ1-1; D gene uncertain. The CDR3 is 14 residues long. CDR1 is SGHTA and CDR2 is FQGNSA in the germline V gene. With 1 base removed from V and 1 base from J, the gap between germline ends came to 7 bases. The CDR3 protein is CASSLVLGNTEAFF. The DNA for the CDR3 is TGTGCCAGCAGCTTAGTTCTCGGGAACACTGAAGCTTTCTTT.

The rearrangement joins TRBV28 to TRBJ1-1, with 9 bases lining up with TRBD1. Trimming at V came to 6 bases and at J to 1 base, leaving 6 bases not matched to a gene. This CDR3 is 15 amino acids long. Germline assignment: CDR1 MDHEN and CDR2 SYDVKM. The chain's CDR3 is CASRTGTGTNTEAFF. The CDR3 bases are TGTGCCAGCAGGACCGGGACAGGGACGAACACTGAAGCTTTCTTT. Full variable domain (outside the CDR3, taken from reference TRBV28 and TRBJ1-1): DVKVTQSSRYLVKRTGEKVFLECVQDMDHENMFWYRQDPGLGLRLIYFSYDVKMKEKGDIPEGYSVSREKKERFSLILESASTNQTSMYLCASRTGTGTNTEAFFGQGTRLTVV.

V is TRBV11-2 and J is TRBJ1-6, with 7 nucleotides matching TRBD1. The V and J ends lost 5 bases and 6 bases, in that order; junction bases with no gene match: 7. Germline loops: CDR1 SGHAT, CDR2 FQNNGV. CDR3 length: 15 residues. The CDR3: CASSPRQGGNSPLHF. The DNA for the CDR3 is TGTGCCAGCAGCCCCCGACAGGGCGGTAATTCACCCCTCCACTTT.

The V gene is TRBV5-1, the J gene TRBJ1-2; 9 bases fit TRBD1. J gave up 2 bases and V 4 bases, and 0 bases lay outside the gene matches. The V gene's germline CDR1 is SGHRS and CDR2 YFSETQ. The CDR3 is 13 residues long. CDR3 nucleotides: TGCGCCAGCAGCGGACAGGGGAACTATGGCTACACCTTC. Protein product: CASSGQGNYGYTF.

This chain joins TRBV6-5 and TRBJ1-3; unclear D gene. Germline assignment: CDR1 MNHEY and CDR2 SVGAGI. The length of the CDR3 is 14 residues. Trimming left V 0 bases short and J 6 bases short, with 9 bases between. Here the CDR3 DNA reads TGTGCCAGCAGTTACTCCCAGGAATCAAACACCATATATTTT. Translation gives CASSYSQESNTIYF.

The chain couples TRBV14 to TRBJ1-4; possible D gene TRBD1, 6 bases. The CDR3 has 14 amino acids. The V and J ends lost 4 bases and 5 bases respectively, with 11 bases between them. Per the germline V gene, CDR1 is SGHDN and CDR2 is FVKESK. CDR3 amino acids: CASSPGTLNEKLFF. The CDR3 coding sequence is TGTGCCAGCAGCCCCGGGACACTAAATGAAAAACTGTTTTTT.

This clone is a singleton in its sample. The chain is built from TRBV6-4 and TRBJ1-5, with 7 bases fitting TRBD1. CDR1 MRHNA and CDR2 SNTAGT come from the germline V gene. Losses at the gene ends were 0 bases for V and 0 bases for J; bases not matched to a gene: 8. The CDR3 is made up of 18 amino acids. The CDR3 reads CASSDSTGRSYSNQPQHF. In nucleotides, the CDR3 is TGTGCCAGCAGTGACTCGACAGGGCGCTCATATAGCAATCAGCCCCAGCATTTT.